A single T cell receptor beta chain is shown here with its context. This sample was taken from a study of blood T cell repertoires in COVID-19. There are 16 residues in the CDR3. CDR1 and CDR2 from the germline V gene are SNHLY and FYNNEI. V shed 4 bases and J shed 0 bases, with 13 bases lying between them. Data came from immunoSEQ multiplex PCR; TCRdb stores just in-frame clones and leaves some out. The sample comprises 200,000 to 300,000 clones, roughly 86% of which are singletons, and over 0.55% rests with the top ten. The source is a human donor in a cohort sampled during active COVID-19. The sequenced sample was peripheral blood. The chain has TRBV2 and TRBJ1-3; no firm D call. CDR3 sequence reads: CASSVSPRTSGNTIYF. The CDR3 DNA reads as TGTGCCAGCAGTGTTTCCCCCAGAACCTCTGGAAACACCATATATTTT.